This T cell receptor beta chain was recorded in a study of CD8 T cells in ankylosing spondylitis. V dropped 4 bases and J dropped 5 bases, with 9 bases sitting between them. Per the germline V gene, CDR1 is SEHNR and CDR2 is FQNEAQ (reference sequence). The CDR3 loop spans 12 amino acids. Study-wide findings and caveats: The study identified a TCR beta motif of under ten highly homologous variants that appeared characteristic of ankylosing spondylitis blood. Reportedly, significant enrichment of disease-linked clones occurred in matched ankylosing spondylitis synovial fluid.

This clonotype was observed a handful of times. Its antigen is unknown. Construction of TCR beta libraries was performed using quantitative 5'-RACE with molecular barcodes. Each CDR3 protein is one row after TCRdb ran MiXCR on the 5' RACE reads. The table has around 540,000 distinct CDR3 sequences, about an eighth seen once. The clonotype comes from a male donor with ankylosing spondylitis. The chain couples TRBV7-9 to TRBJ2-7; D gene uncertain. Input material: blood, either unsorted or a sorted T cell fraction (not recorded which). The CDR3 loop reads CASSYRPHEQYF. CDR3 nucleotide sequence: TGTGCCAGCAGCTACCGACCGCACGAGCAGTACTTC. Full variable domain (outside the CDR3, taken from reference TRBV7-9 and TRBJ2-7): DTGVSQNPRHKITKRGQNVTFRCDPISEHNRLYWYRQTLGQGPEFLTYFQNEAQLEKSRLLSDRFSAERPKGSFSTLEIQRTEQGDSAMYLCASSYRPHEQYFGPGTRLTVT.